This T cell receptor (beta chain) emerged from a study of T cell responses to AZD1222 COVID-19 vaccine. Second-dose intervals near 4 or 12 weeks were combined. Concerning this clone itself: The antigen is unknown.

Study-wide results and limits: The study found Spike-specific TCR breadth and depth rose after two AZD1222 doses. Baseline serostatus was positive in only six AZD1222 recipients. Reports indicate that nearly half of spike-specific TCRs are directed at unmutated variant regions.

Assay used: immunoSEQ multiplex PCR; TCRdb lists only in-frame clones, some missing. The sample gives 120,000 to 150,000 clones, 80% to 95% of which show up once; about 4% is in the top ten. Sequences were derived from peripheral blood, sampled 28 days after the second AZD1222 dose. This receptor was taken from an adult who received the AZD1222 COVID-19 vaccine.

Here the CDR3 DNA reads TGTGCCAGCAGCCTAGACAGGGTCTCAGGAAACACCATATATTTT. Translating gives CASSLDRVSGNTIYF. This sequence joins TRBV6-5 and TRBJ1-3, with 7 bases fitting TRBD1. J gave up 4 bases and V 6 bases, and 9 bases lay outside the gene matches. The CDR3 is 15 residues long. Germline V CDR1 and CDR2: MNHEY, SVGAGI.